This note documents a single T cell receptor beta chain sequence. This sample was included in a study of blood T cell repertoires in COVID-19. The CDR3 has 15 amino acids. Trimming removed 1 base from V and 4 bases from J; junction bases left unmatched: 8. Germline values: CDR1 SGHRS, CDR2 YFSETQ. In the original workflow: Scientists estimated how many nucleated cells there were by amplifying reference gene primers. Data came from immunoSEQ multiplex PCR; TCRdb stores just in-frame clones and leaves some out. For V, J and clone size, that table is used; D and trimming come from the DNA. The table shows about 310,000 clones, with about nine tenths occurring only once.

The sequencing sample was made of peripheral blood. V and J are TRBV5-1 and TRBJ2-7; TRBD1 aligns across 7 bases. The sequence came from a man aged 18 to 35 with active or convalescent COVID-19. The CDR3 is CASSLSTGRRYEQYF. CDR3 bases: TGCGCCAGCAGCTTGTCGACAGGGCGGCGGTACGAGCAGTACTTC.